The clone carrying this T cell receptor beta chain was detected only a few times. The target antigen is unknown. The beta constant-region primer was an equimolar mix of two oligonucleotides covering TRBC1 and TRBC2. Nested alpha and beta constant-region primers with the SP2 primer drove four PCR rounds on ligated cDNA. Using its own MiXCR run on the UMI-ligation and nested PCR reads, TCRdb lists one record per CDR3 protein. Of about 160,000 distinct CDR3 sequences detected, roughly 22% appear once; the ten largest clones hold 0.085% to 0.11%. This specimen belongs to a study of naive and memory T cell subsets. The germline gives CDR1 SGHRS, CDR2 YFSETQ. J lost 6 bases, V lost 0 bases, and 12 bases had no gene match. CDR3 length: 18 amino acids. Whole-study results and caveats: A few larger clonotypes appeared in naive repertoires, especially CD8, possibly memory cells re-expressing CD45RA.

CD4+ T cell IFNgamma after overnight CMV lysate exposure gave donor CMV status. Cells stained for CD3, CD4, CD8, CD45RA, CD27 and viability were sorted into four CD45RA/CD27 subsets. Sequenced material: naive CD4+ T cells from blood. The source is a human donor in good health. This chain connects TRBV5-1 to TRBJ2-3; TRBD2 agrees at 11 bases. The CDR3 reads CASSLGTTSGAAGDTQYF. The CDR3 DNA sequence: TGCGCCAGCAGCTTGGGCACGACTAGCGGGGCTGCTGGGGATACGCAGTATTTT.